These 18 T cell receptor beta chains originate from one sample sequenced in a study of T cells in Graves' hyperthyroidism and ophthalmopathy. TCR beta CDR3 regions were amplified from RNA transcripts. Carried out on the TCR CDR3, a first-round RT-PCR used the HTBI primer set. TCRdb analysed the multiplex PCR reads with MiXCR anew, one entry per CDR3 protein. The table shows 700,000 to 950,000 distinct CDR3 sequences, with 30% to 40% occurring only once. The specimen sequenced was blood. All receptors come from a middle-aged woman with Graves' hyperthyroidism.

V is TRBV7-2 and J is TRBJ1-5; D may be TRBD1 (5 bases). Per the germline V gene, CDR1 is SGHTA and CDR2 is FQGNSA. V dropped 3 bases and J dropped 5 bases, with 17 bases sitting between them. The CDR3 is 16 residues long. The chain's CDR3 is CASSFNRGSGHQPQHF. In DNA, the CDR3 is TGTGCCAGCAGCTTTAATAGGGGCTCCGGCCATCAGCCCCAGCATTTT. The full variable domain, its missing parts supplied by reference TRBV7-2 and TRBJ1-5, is GAGVSQSPSNKVTEKGKDVELRCDPISGHTALYWYRQSLGQGLEFLIYFQGNSAPDKSGLPSDRFSAERTGGSVSTLTIQRTQQEDSAVYLCASSFNRGSGHQPQHFGDGTRLSIL.

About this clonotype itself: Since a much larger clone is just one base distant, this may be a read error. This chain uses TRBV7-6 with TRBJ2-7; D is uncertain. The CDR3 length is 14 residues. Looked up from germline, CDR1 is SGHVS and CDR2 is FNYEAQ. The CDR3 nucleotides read TGTGCCAGCAGCTTAGTAGCAGAATCCTACGAGCGGTACTTC. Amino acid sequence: CASSLVAESYERYF.

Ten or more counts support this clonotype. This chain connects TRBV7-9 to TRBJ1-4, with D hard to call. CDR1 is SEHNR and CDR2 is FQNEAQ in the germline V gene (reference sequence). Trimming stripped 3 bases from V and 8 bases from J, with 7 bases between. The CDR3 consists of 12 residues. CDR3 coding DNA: TGTGCCAGCAGCTTTGGTCCGGAAAAACTGTTTTTT. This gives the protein CASSFGPEKLFF.

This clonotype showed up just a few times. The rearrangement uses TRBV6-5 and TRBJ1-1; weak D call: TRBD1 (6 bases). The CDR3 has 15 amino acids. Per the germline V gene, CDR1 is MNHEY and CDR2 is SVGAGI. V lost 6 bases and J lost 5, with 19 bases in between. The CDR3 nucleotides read TGTGCCAGCAGCTTCCAAGGGGGGCGCGAAACTGAAGCTTTCTTT. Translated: CASSFQGGRETEAFF.

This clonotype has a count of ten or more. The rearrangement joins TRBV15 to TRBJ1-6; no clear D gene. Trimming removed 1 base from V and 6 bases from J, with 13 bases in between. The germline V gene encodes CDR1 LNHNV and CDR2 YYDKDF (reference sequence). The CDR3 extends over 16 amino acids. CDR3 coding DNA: TGTGCCACCAGCAGAGGATGGGTTTTGGGTAATTCACCCCTCCACTTT. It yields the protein CATSRGWVLGNSPLHF.

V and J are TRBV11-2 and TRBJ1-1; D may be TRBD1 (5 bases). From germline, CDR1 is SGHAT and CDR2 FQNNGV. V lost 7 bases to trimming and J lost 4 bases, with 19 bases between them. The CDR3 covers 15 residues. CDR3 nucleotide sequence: TGTGCCAGCACCTCGGGACCTCTAGCCGGCACTGAAGCTTTCTTT. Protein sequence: CASTSGPLAGTEAFF.

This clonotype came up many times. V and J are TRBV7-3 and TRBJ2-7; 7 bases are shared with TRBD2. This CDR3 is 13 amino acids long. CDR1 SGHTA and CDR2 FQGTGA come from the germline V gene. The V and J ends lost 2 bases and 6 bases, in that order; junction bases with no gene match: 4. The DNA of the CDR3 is TGTGCCAGCAGCTTACAGACGGGAGGCGAGCAGTACTTC. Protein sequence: CASSLQTGGEQYF.

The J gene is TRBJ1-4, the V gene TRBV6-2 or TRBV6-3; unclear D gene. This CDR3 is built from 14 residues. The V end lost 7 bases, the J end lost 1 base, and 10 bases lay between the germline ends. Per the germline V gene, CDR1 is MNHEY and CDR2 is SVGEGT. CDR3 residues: CASMGWETNEKLFF. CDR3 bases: TGTGCCAGCATGGGCTGGGAAACTAATGAAAAACTGTTTTTT.

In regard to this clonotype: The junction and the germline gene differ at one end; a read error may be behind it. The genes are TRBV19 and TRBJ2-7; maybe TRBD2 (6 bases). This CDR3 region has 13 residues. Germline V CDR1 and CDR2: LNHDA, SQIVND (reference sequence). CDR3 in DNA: TGTACCAGCTCCTGGGGGGAGACCTACGAGCAGTACTTC. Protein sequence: CTSSWGETYEQYF.

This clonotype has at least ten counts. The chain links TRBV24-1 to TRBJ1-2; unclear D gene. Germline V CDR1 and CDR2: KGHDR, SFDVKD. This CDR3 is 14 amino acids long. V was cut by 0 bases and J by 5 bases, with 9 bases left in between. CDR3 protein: CATSDLQTGYGYTF. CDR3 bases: TGTGCCACCAGTGATTTGCAGACCGGGTATGGCTACACCTTC.

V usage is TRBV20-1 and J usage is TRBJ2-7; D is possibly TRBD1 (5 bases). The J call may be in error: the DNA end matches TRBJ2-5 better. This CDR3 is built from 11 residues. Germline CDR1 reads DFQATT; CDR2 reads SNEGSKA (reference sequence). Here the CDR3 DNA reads TGCAGTGCTGCAGGGCTCGAGACCCAGTACTTC. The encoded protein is CSAAGLETQYF.

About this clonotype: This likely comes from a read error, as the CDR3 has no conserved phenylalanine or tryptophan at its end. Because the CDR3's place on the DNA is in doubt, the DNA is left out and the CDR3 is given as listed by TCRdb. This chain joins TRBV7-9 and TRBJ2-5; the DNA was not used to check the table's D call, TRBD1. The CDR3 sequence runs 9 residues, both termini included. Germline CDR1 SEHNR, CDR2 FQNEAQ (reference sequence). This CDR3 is CASSSRTLS.

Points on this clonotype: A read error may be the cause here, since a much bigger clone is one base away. CDR3 sequence reads: CVSSVIGGTEAFF. CDR3 sequence (DNA): TGTGTCAGCAGCGTAATAGGAGGCACTGAAGCTTTCTTT. V usage is TRBV9 and J usage is TRBJ1-1; D is unresolved. This CDR3 has 13 residues. Germline V gene lookup returns CDR1 SGDLS and CDR2 YYNGEE.

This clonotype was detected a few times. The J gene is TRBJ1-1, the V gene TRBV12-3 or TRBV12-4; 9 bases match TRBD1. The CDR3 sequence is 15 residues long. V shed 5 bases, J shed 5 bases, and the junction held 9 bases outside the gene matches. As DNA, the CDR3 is TGTGCCAGCAGTCCGCGGACAGGGGCCGAGACTGAAGCTTTCTTT. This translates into CASSPRTGAETEAFF.

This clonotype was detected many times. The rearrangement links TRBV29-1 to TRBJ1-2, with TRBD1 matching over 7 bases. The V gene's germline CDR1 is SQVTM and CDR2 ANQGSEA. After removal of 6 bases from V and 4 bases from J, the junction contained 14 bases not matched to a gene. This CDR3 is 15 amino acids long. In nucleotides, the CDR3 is TGCAGCGTGGGATTACAGGGGTCCGCTCCCTATGGCTACACCTTC. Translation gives CSVGLQGSAPYGYTF.

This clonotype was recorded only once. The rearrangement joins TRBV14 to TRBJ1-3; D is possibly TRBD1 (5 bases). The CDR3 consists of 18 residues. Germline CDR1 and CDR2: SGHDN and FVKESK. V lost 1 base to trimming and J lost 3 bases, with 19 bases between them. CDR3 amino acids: CASSQAGGEGRNGNTIYF. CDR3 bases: TGTGCCAGCAGCCAAGCCGGGGGGGAGGGCAGAAATGGAAACACCATATATTTT.

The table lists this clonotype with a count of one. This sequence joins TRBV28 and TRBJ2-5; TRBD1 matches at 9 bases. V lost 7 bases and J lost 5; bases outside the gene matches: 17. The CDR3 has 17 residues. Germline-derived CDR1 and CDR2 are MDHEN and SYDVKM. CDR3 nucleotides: TGTGCCAGCATTCCTACTCAAGGGACAGGGTTTTTTGAGACCCAGTACTTC. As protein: CASIPTQGTGFFETQYF.

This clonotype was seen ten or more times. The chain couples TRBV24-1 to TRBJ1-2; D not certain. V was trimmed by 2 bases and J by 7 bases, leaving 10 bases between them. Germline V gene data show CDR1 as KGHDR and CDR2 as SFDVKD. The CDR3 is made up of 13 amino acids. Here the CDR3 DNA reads TGTGCCACCAGTGATTCTAGGAGACCTGGCTACACCTTC. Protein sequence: CATSDSRRPGYTF.